This T cell receptor (beta chain) was recovered during a study of cytomegalovirus exposure and HLA in healthy donors. Study-wide results and caveats: Association of a missense DCLRE1C variant with TCR beta V- and J-gene trimming was reported in a later analysis. According to reports, the classifier identified cytomegalovirus status with high specificity and sensitivity. HLA alleles showed associations with roughly 17,000 TCR beta sequences in a later analysis, at a 0.05 false discovery rate.

A note on this clone: What it binds is unknown.

Vbeta (60) and Jbeta (13) primers were used in the PCR. Profiling relied on immunoSEQ multiplex PCR, and the TCRdb table lists in-frame clones only, not all of them. The sample lists fewer than 130,000 clones, around two thirds seen once, with 3.8% in the top ten. The V end was cut by 4 bases, the J end by 3 bases, with 7 bases between. The CDR3 has 12 residues. Germline CDR1 is SGHVS and CDR2 is FQNEAQ. The chain joins TRBV7-8 to TRBJ2-7; D remains unclear. The specimen sequenced was PBMCs. The receptor's source is a man aged 30 to 39 in good health and CMV-seropositive. CDR3 nucleotides: TGTGCCAGCAGCTCAGATATCTACGAGCAGTACTTC. Its translation is CASSSDIYEQYF.